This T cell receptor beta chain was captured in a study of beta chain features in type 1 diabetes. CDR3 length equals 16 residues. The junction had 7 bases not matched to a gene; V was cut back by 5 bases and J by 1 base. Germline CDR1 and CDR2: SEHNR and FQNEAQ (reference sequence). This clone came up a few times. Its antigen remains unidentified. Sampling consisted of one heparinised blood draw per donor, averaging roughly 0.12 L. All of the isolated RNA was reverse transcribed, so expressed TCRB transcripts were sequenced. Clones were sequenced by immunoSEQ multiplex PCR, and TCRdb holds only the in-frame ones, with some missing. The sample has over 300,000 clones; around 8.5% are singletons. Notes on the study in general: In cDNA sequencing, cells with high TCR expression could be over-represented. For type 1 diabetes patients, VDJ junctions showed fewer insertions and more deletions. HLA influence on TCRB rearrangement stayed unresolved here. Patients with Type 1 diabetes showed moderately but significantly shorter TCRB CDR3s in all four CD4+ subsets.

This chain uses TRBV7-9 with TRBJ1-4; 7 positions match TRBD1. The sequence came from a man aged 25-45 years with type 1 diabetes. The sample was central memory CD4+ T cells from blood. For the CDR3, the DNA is TGTGCCAGCAGCGGGACAGCCAAGGGAACTAATGAAAAACTGTTTTTT. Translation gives CASSGTAKGTNEKLFF.